This T cell receptor (beta chain) was identified during a study of beta chain features in type 1 diabetes. Study-level information: The patient and healthy donor groups were comparable for age, gender and cell yields. Study-level points and caveats: Among all four CD4+ subsets, Type 1 diabetes patients had TCRB CDR3s that were moderately but significantly shorter. The study found that naive, central memory and Treg TCRB repertoires appeared more similar in patients than in healthy donors. At VDJ recombination sites, type 1 diabetes patients had fewer insertions and more deleted nucleotides.

The whole isolated RNA underwent reverse transcription, so sequencing captured expressed TCRB transcripts. Average reads for naive, central memory and regulatory T cell samples were about 4 million. Assay: immunoSEQ multiplex PCR; the TCRdb copy retains only in-frame clones and omits some. The data contain fewer than 350,000 clones, over 14% of them singletons. Points on this clone: What it binds is unknown.

The ends lost 4 bases at V and 1 base at J; junction bases unmatched: 4. Germline-derived CDR1 and CDR2 are SGHRS and YFSETQ. The CDR3 spans 14 residues. Sequenced input: naive CD4+ T cells from blood. V gene TRBV5-1 combines with J gene TRBJ2-7; 8 nucleotides agree with TRBD2. This TCR came from a young man with type 1 diabetes. CDR3 sequence: CASSGTRGSYEQYF. CDR3 DNA sequence: TGCGCCAGCAGCGGGACTAGGGGTTCCTACGAGCAGTACTTC. Complete variable domain (other parts from reference TRBV5-1 and TRBJ2-7): KAGVTQTPRYLIKTRGQQVTLSCSPISGHRSVSWYQQTPGQGLQFLFEYFSETQRNKGNFPGRFSGRQFSNSRSEMNVSTLELGDSALYLCASSGTRGSYEQYFGPGTRLTVT.